Presented here are 27 T cell receptor beta chains from one specimen sequenced in a study of spatial heterogeneity in lung cancer. TCRdb used MiXCR to reprocess the 5' RACE reads, holding one entry per CDR3 protein. The sample lists about 50,000 distinct CDR3 sequences, roughly 7.6% occurring once. Regarding time point: sample taken at primary tumor resection. Unsorted samples of tumor, nontumor lung or frozen PBMC had their whole RNA sequenced. Sequencing used PBMCs, obtained at surgery. The receptors shown here come from a female donor with early-stage non-small cell lung cancer.

The CDR3 DNA reads TGTGCCAGCAGCATCCGGGACAGGGACTTTTTTAGCAATCAGCCCCAGCATTTT. This codes for CASSIRDRDFFSNQPQHF. The chain carries TRBV21-1 and TRBJ1-5; TRBD1, the table's D call, was not compared with the DNA. TRBV21-1 is tagged as a pseudogene. The CDR3 spans 18 residues.

J is TRBJ2-7 and V is TRBV7-2; D possibly matches TRBD1 or TRBD2 (5 bases each). The CDR3 is made up of 14 amino acids. In germline, CDR1 is SGHTA, CDR2 FQGNSA. V was shortened by 1 base and J by 0 bases, with 7 bases between the two germline ends. The CDR3 DNA is TGTGCCAGCAGCTTAGGAGGGACCTCCTACGAGCAGTACTTC. Its translation: CASSLGGTSYEQYF.

Ten or more counts support this clonotype. CDR3 sequence: CSASQGGREAFF. The CDR3 bases are TGCAGTGCTAGTCAGGGTGGCCGTGAAGCTTTCTTT. The V call is TRBV20-1, the J call TRBJ1-1; D is possibly TRBD1 (5 bases). The CDR3 is made up of 12 amino acids. Germline CDR1 is DFQATT and CDR2 is SNEGSKA (reference sequence). The germline V and J ends were trimmed by 3 bases and 7 bases, with 12 bases remaining between them.

In DNA, the CDR3 is TGTGCCAGCAGCTTAGGACCACAAACTACCTACGAGCAGTACTTC. Translating gives CASSLGPQTTYEQYF. The J gene is TRBJ2-7, the V gene TRBV5-4; D not resolved. The CDR3 spans 15 residues. Germline V gene data show CDR1 as SGHNT and CDR2 as YYREEE (reference sequence). The V and J ends lost 2 bases and 2 bases respectively, with 14 bases between them. The complete variable domain, with remaining parts taken from reference TRBV5-4 and TRBJ2-7, reads ETGVTQSPTHLIKTRGQQVTLRCSSQSGHNTVSWYQQALGQGPQFIFQYYREEENGRGNFPPRFSGLQFPNYSSELNVNALELDDSALYLCASSLGPQTTYEQYFGPGTRLTVT.

This rearrangement joins TRBV28 to TRBJ1-2, with D uncertain. V was pared by 2 bases and J by 8 bases, with 12 bases between. Germline V gene lookup returns CDR1 MDHEN and CDR2 SYDVKM. The CDR3 is 13 residues long. The CDR3 region is CASSLINGAGYTF. CDR3 bases: TGTGCCAGCAGTTTAATCAACGGAGCCGGCTACACCTTC.

This clonotype was detected a few times. The chain carries TRBV7-3 and TRBJ2-3, with 7 positions matching TRBD2. Germline CDR1 reads SGHTA; CDR2 reads FQGTGA. The CDR3 has 15 amino acids. Trimming removed 0 bases from V and 3 bases from J; junction bases left unmatched: 3. Here the CDR3 DNA reads TGTGCCAGCAGCTTAACGTGGGGGGGAACAGATACGCAGTATTTT. The encoded protein is CASSLTWGGTDTQYF.

This clonotype was seen repeatedly, ten times or more. This chain connects TRBV30 to TRBJ1-6; D might be TRBD1 (5 bases). The germline V gene has CDR1 GTSNPN and CDR2 SVGIG (reference sequence). The CDR3 is made up of 13 amino acids. V was shortened by 4 bases and J by 6 bases, with 10 bases between the two germline ends. The CDR3 sequence is CAWKGQLNSPLHF. CDR3 sequence (DNA): TGTGCCTGGAAAGGACAACTTAATTCACCCCTCCACTTT.

This clonotype was seen ten or more times. The chain employs TRBV28 and TRBJ1-5; D not resolved. The CDR3 is made up of 12 amino acids. The V gene lost 5 bases and the J gene lost 9 bases, with 11 bases spanning the gap. Germline V gene sequence: CDR1 MDHEN, CDR2 SYDVKM. The CDR3 nucleotides read TGTGCCAGCAGTCCCCCTCGGGGGCCCCAGCATTTT. Translated: CASSPPRGPQHF. The full variable domain, rest sourced from reference TRBV28 and TRBJ1-5, is DVKVTQSSRYLVKRTGEKVFLECVQDMDHENMFWYRQDPGLGLRLIYFSYDVKMKEKGDIPEGYSVSREKKERFSLILESASTNQTSMYLCASSPPRGPQHFGDGTRLSIL.

The CDR3 bases are TGTGCCAGTAGTCCCAGTCCCCTAGCGGGGGGTTTGACCGGGGAGCTGTTTTTT. Protein product: CASSPSPLAGGLTGELFF. The rearrangement joins TRBV19 to TRBJ2-2; 11 bases agree with TRBD2. CDR3 length equals 18 residues. The V and J ends lost 5 bases and 5 bases, in that order; junction bases with no gene match: 13. The germline V gene has CDR1 LNHDA and CDR2 SQIVND (reference sequence).

The chain carries TRBV5-1 and TRBJ2-7; D is unresolved. Per germline, CDR1 SGHRS and CDR2 YFSETQ. V was trimmed by 3 bases and J by 3 bases, leaving 10 bases between them. This CDR3 spans 13 amino acids. The CDR3 nucleotides are TGCGCCAGCAGCTGTTATACTAACTACGAGCAGTACTTC. This encodes CASSCYTNYEQYF.

The V call is TRBV6-5, the J call TRBJ1-3; D is uncertain. CDR3 size: 17 residues. Germline V CDR1 and CDR2: MNHEY, SVGAGI. V was pared by 0 bases and J by 0 bases, with 12 bases between. The CDR3 coding sequence is TGTGCCAGCAGTTACTCGAAAAGGGAAAGCTCTGGAAACACCATATATTTT. Translated, it gives CASSYSKRESSGNTIYF.

The chain carries TRBV6-2 or TRBV6-3 and TRBJ1-4; D perhaps matches TRBD1 (6 bases). The CDR3 spans 15 residues. V lost 0 bases to trimming and J lost 3 bases, with 8 bases between them. The V gene's germline CDR1 is MNHEY and CDR2 SVGEGT. The CDR3 region is CASSYSRTANEKLFF. Here the CDR3 DNA reads TGTGCCAGCAGTTACTCGCGGACAGCTAATGAAAAACTGTTTTTT.

This clonotype was observed many times. The J gene is TRBJ1-4, the V gene TRBV30; 7 bases align to TRBD1. Trimming cost V 1 base and J 10 bases; bases outside gene matches: 12. This CDR3 is built from 15 residues. The germline V gene has CDR1 GTSNPN and CDR2 SVGIG (reference sequence). Here the CDR3 DNA reads TGTGCCTGGAGTGCCTTAGACAGGGAAAACGGAAAACTGTTTTTT. This sequence encodes CAWSALDRENGKLFF.

About this clonotype itself: This may arise from a read error, as a much more abundant clone is one base away. The chain has TRBV20-1 and TRBJ2-1; 7 bases line up with TRBD2. The J call may be mistaken, given a closer DNA end match to TRBJ2-7. From germline, CDR1 is DFQATT and CDR2 SNEGSKA (reference sequence). The CDR3 has 16 amino acids. The CDR3 nucleotides are TGCAGTGCTAGACCCAGCGGGACTCCCTACTACAATGAGCAGTACTTC. Protein product: CSARPSGTPYYNEQYF.

The chain recombines TRBV5-1 with TRBJ2-5; the D gene is possibly TRBD2 (7 bases). Germline CDR1 is SGHRS and CDR2 is YFSETQ. The V and J ends lost 7 bases and 1 base respectively, with 11 bases between them. The CDR3 is 13 residues long. CDR3 sequence: CASHGGPQETQYF. The CDR3 bases are TGCGCCAGCCACGGGGGGCCCCAAGAGACCCAGTACTTC.

This clonotype was detected ten times or more. This chain links TRBV4-3 with TRBJ1-2; unclear D gene. CDR1 and CDR2 from the germline V gene are LGHNA and YSLEER. This CDR3 is 15 amino acids long. V dropped 0 bases and J dropped 5 bases, with 13 bases sitting between them. The CDR3 here is CASSQETKLPYGYTF. The CDR3 nucleotides read TGCGCCAGCAGCCAAGAGACCAAGTTACCGTATGGCTACACCTTC.

V usage is TRBV9 and J usage is TRBJ2-1; tentatively, D is TRBD1 (6 bases). Germline loops: CDR1 SGDLS, CDR2 YYNGEE. The CDR3 covers 15 residues. Trimming pared 0 bases from V and 11 bases from J, leaving 18 bases between. CDR3 in amino acids: CASSVAVGQTVKQFF. Written as DNA, the CDR3 is TGTGCCAGCAGCGTAGCGGTCGGACAGACAGTTAAGCAGTTCTTC.

This clonotype was recorded only once. This chain uses TRBV6-5 with TRBJ1-3, with D possibly TRBD1 on 5 matching bases. The CDR3 covers 15 residues. The V gene's germline CDR1 is MNHEY and CDR2 SVGAGI. The V end lost 5 bases, the J end lost 0 bases, and 11 bases lay between the germline ends. CDR3 DNA: TGTGCCAGCAGTCGGGACCTGGACTCTGGAAACACCATATATTTT. Amino acids: CASSRDLDSGNTIYF.

Note on this clonotype: A much more abundant neighbour one base away suggests this may be a read error. The rearrangement links TRBV10-3 to TRBJ2-3; D gene ambiguous. The CDR3 runs 14 residues. V was pared by 2 bases and J by 0 bases, with 6 bases between. Germline V lookup: CDR1 ENHRY, CDR2 SYGVKD. For the CDR3, the DNA is TGTGCCATCAGTGAGGGGATTAGCACAGATACGCAGTATTTT. Translated: CAISEGISTDTQYF.

A note on this clonotype: With a much larger clone just one base away, this may be a read error. The rearrangement links TRBV7-2 to TRBJ1-1; D gene unclear. V was clipped by 5 bases and J by 8 bases, with 15 bases between them. The germline V gene encodes CDR1 SGHTA and CDR2 FQGNSA. This CDR3 comprises 13 residues. The CDR3 region has the DNA TGTGCCAGCAGCCCTCTAGGACGGGGAGAAGCTTTCTTT. This encodes CASSPLGRGEAFF.

This clonotype was observed a few times. This rearrangement joins TRBV4-2 to TRBJ1-6; D not certain. The germline V gene has CDR1 LGHNA and CDR2 YNFKEQ. This CDR3 has 15 amino acids. Trimming took off 0 bases at V and 7 bases at J, with 10 bases between the two ends. The CDR3 DNA is TGTGCCAGCAGCCAAGATTCAATTGTCAATTCACCCCTCCACTTT. Translated, it gives CASSQDSIVNSPLHF.

There are many counts of this clonotype. The J gene is TRBJ1-1, the V gene TRBV19; 9 bases map to TRBD1. The CDR3 is made up of 14 amino acids. The V and J ends lost 3 bases and 5 bases, in that order; junction bases with no gene match: 4. From germline, CDR1 is LNHDA and CDR2 SQIVND (reference sequence). CDR3 amino acids: CASSMDRGRTEAFF. CDR3 DNA: TGTGCCAGTAGTATGGACAGGGGCCGGACTGAAGCTTTCTTT.

Comment on this clonotype: This may be a read error, as it is one base from a much larger clone. The chain carries TRBV28 and TRBJ2-7; maybe TRBD2 (6 bases). Germline V gene lookup returns CDR1 MDHEN and CDR2 SYDVKM. V dropped 5 bases and J dropped 0 bases, with 17 bases sitting between them. The CDR3 is 16 amino acids. CDR3 DNA: TGTGCCAGCAGTCCCCCCGGGAGTCCGAGCTCCTACGAGCAGTACTTC. Its protein product is CASSPPGSPSSYEQYF.

This clonotype came up many times. The chain employs TRBV20-1 and TRBJ2-6, with D perhaps matching TRBD1 (5 bases). CDR1 DFQATT and CDR2 SNEGSKA come from the germline V gene (reference sequence). The CDR3 contains 15 residues. Trimming removed 6 bases from V and 2 bases from J, with 14 bases in between. The CDR3 is CSAPSQGTGANVLTF. The CDR3 DNA reads as TGCAGTGCCCCGAGTCAGGGAACTGGGGCCAACGTCCTGACTTTC.

This clonotype was seen a handful of times. The chain employs TRBV6-5 and TRBJ1-6; TRBD1 matches 7 bases. Trimming cost V 2 bases and J 8 bases; bases outside gene matches: 6. The CDR3 is made up of 15 amino acids. Germline CDR1 is MNHEY and CDR2 is SVGAGI. The CDR3: CASSYTQGGDSPLHF. The DNA for the CDR3 is TGTGCCAGCAGTTACACGCAGGGGGGCGATTCACCCCTCCACTTT.

The rearrangement uses TRBV6-1 and TRBJ1-4, with 7 bases that match TRBD1. CDR3 length equals 16 residues. Trimming cost V 0 bases and J 7 bases; bases outside gene matches: 8. CDR1 and CDR2 (germline): MNHNS, SASEGT. The DNA of the CDR3 is TGTGCCAGCAGTGAAGCGTCAGGGGGATGGGGTGAAAAACTGTTTTTT. Translated, it gives CASSEASGGWGEKLFF.

The V gene is TRBV9, the J gene TRBJ2-2; 8 bases align to TRBD1. The V gene end was trimmed by 4 bases and the J gene end by 4 bases; junction bases not matched to a gene: 6. Germline V gives CDR1 SGDLS, CDR2 YYNGEE. The CDR3 runs to 15 residues. The CDR3 loop is CASSFSGGGTGELFF. The CDR3 bases are TGTGCCAGCAGCTTCTCAGGGGGCGGCACCGGGGAGCTGTTTTTT.